A selection of T cell receptor beta chains follows, all from one sample in a study of shared clonotypes between healthy human individuals. TCRdb keeps only in-frame clones here, not all; method: immunoSEQ multiplex PCR. This sample has 1 million to 1.2 million clones, with around three quarters found just once. Sequenced sample: memory CD4+ T cells from PBMCs. The receptors here all came from a man younger than 35 in good health. Some clones in this sample may be carry-over from other donors' samples. Both conserved end residues are part of each CDR3. The D gene is left open where the match is weak. A row's size may be missing; if present it is once, few, many or a size class.

size: NA; D: TRBD2; J: TRBJ2-2; V: TRBV29-1; CDR3: CSVDSKQASGRNTGELFF; DNA: TGCAGCGTTGACTCTAAGCAGGCTAGCGGGCGTAACACCGGGGAGCTGTTTTTT
size: once; D: NA; J: TRBJ1-1; V: TRBV27; CDR3: CASSLYPARYTEAFF; DNA: TGTGCCAGCAGTTTATATCCGGCCAGGTACACTGAAGCTTTCTTT
size: NA; D: NA; J: TRBJ2-5; V: TRBV7-2; CDR3: CASSLFRKSTGSRETQYF; DNA: TGTGCCAGCAGCTTATTTCGCAAGAGTACAGGGTCCCGGGAGACCCAGTACTTC
size: NA; D: NA; J: TRBJ2-3; V: TRBV28; CDR3: CASSPRLGSVSTQYF; DNA: TGTGCCAGCAGTCCGAGACTAGGCAGCGTGAGTACGCAGTATTTT
size: NA; D: TRBD2; J: TRBJ2-7; V: TRBV5-4; CDR3: CASSGSGSLTSEQYF; DNA: TGTGCCAGCAGCGGGAGCGGGAGTCTCACTAGCGAGCAGTACTTC
size: once; D: NA; J: TRBJ1-3; V: TRBV10-3; CDR3: CAISESRNSGNTIYF; DNA: TGTGCCATCAGTGAGTCCAGGAACTCTGGAAACACCATATATTTT
size: NA; D: TRBD2; J: TRBJ2-7; V: TRBV13; CDR3: CASSPPGLTLPYEQYF; DNA: TGTGCCAGCAGCCCCCCGGGACTAACACTTCCCTACGAGCAGTACTTC
size: NA; D: NA; J: TRBJ1-1; V: TRBV6-5; CDR3: CASSLDGFEAFF; DNA: TGTGCCAGCAGTCTGGACGGCTTCGAAGCTTTCTTT
size: NA; D: NA; J: TRBJ1-1; V: TRBV28; CDR3: CASSPPGRYTEAFF; DNA: TGTGCCAGCAGTCCCCCGGGCAGGTACACTGAAGCTTTCTTT
size: NA; D: NA; J: TRBJ2-7; V: TRBV7-6; CDR3: CASSLGDGTYEQYF; DNA: TGTGCCAGCAGCTTAGGGGACGGGACCTACGAGCAGTACTTC
size: NA; D: TRBD1; J: TRBJ2-1; V: TRBV15; CDR3: CATSSSGTGGYEQFF; DNA: TGTGCCACCAGCAGCTCCGGGACAGGCGGATATGAGCAGTTCTTC
size: few; D: NA; J: TRBJ1-4; V: TRBV18; CDR3: CASSPSAGNEKLFF; DNA: TGTGCCAGCTCACCCTCGGCGGGGAATGAAAAACTGTTTTTT
size: NA; D: NA; J: TRBJ2-5; V: TRBV6-1; CDR3: CASSENFSKRETQYF; DNA: TGTGCCAGCAGTGAAAATTTTTCGAAGAGGGAGACCCAGTACTTC
size: NA; D: NA; J: TRBJ1-1; V: TRBV28; CDR3: CASSLMAGDQAFF; DNA: TGTGCCAGCAGTTTAATGGCAGGGGACCAGGCTTTCTTT
size: NA; D: NA; J: TRBJ2-5; V: TRBV5-6; CDR3: CASSRPGLQETQYF; DNA: TGTGCCAGCAGCCGGCCGGGACTCCAAGAGACCCAGTACTTC
size: NA; D: NA; J: TRBJ1-1; V: TRBV4-1; CDR3: CASSQAGTVNTEAFF; DNA: TGCGCCAGCAGCCAGGCCGGGACGGTAAACACTGAAGCTTTCTTT
size: NA; D: NA; J: TRBJ2-5; V: TRBV6-1; CDR3: CASSEVSAGAVYQETQYF; DNA: TGTGCCAGCAGTGAAGTATCGGCAGGGGCCGTGTACCAAGAGACCCAGTACTTC
size: NA; D: NA; J: TRBJ2-3; V: TRBV7-2; CDR3: CASSFRNSGTDTQYF; DNA: TGTGCCAGCAGCTTTCGAAACTCTGGCACAGATACGCAGTATTTT
size: NA; D: TRBD1; J: TRBJ2-7; V: TRBV27; CDR3: CASSFRTGTEYSYEQYF; DNA: TGTGCCAGCAGTTTCCGGACCGGGACAGAGTACTCCTACGAGCAGTACTTC
size: NA; D: TRBD1; J: TRBJ2-5; V: TRBV5-1; CDR3: CASSLAGTGEETQYF; DNA: TGCGCCAGCAGCTTGGCGGGGACAGGAGAAGAGACCCAGTACTTC
size: NA; D: NA; J: TRBJ1-1; V: TRBV5-1; CDR3: CASSFGSQNTEAFF; DNA: TGCGCCAGCAGCTTCGGGTCTCAGAACACTGAAGCTTTCTTT
size: NA; D: TRBD1; J: TRBJ2-2; V: TRBV28; CDR3: CASSRTGDTGELFF; DNA: TGTGCCAGCAGTCGGACAGGGGATACCGGGGAGCTGTTTTTT
size: NA; D: TRBD1; J: TRBJ1-2; V: TRBV28; CDR3: CASSSGQGSGYTF; DNA: TGTGCCAGCAGCTCGGGACAGGGGTCTGGCTACACCTTC
size: few; D: TRBD1; J: TRBJ2-7; V: TRBV18; CDR3: CASSPGTATYEQYF; DNA: TGTGCCAGCTCACCAGGGACAGCTACCTACGAGCAGTACTTC
size: once; D: TRBD1; J: TRBJ2-7; V: TRBV6-6; CDR3: CATRQGSYEQYF; DNA: TGTGCCACCCGACAGGGAAGCTACGAGCAGTACTTC
size: once; D: NA; J: TRBJ1-2; V: TRBV28; CDR3: CASSPDRPNYGYTF; DNA: TGTGCCAGCAGCCCCGACAGACCTAACTATGGCTACACCTTC